The 20 T cell receptor beta chains reported below all come from one sample, sequenced in a study of blood T cell repertoires in COVID-19. Assay used: immunoSEQ multiplex PCR; TCRdb lists only in-frame clones, some missing. The sample includes 68,000 or so clones, approximately 92% of them seen just once. The sequenced material came from peripheral blood. All receptors derive from a middle-aged man with active COVID-19.

This sequence joins TRBV5-1 and TRBJ1-3; the D gene is possibly TRBD1 (6 bases). Trimming cost V 7 bases and J 3 bases, with 11 bases left between them. The CDR3 extends over 13 amino acids. Germline V gene sequence: CDR1 SGHRS, CDR2 YFSETQ. Here the CDR3 DNA reads TGCGCCAGCGGGCAAGGGGGTGGAAACACCATATATTTT. Protein: CASGQGGGNTIYF. Variable domain in full (rest from reference TRBV5-1 and TRBJ1-3): KAGVTQTPRYLIKTRGQQVTLSCSPISGHRSVSWYQQTPGQGLQFLFEYFSETQRNKGNFPGRFSGRQFSNSRSEMNVSTLELGDSALYLCASGQGGGNTIYFGEGSWLTVV.

The chain has TRBV7-8 and TRBJ2-3, with 11 bases aligning to TRBD2. V was clipped by 5 bases and J by 2 bases; unmatched bases: 3. The CDR3 runs 15 residues. Germline lookup yields CDR1 SGHVS and CDR2 FQNEAQ. CDR3 protein: CASSVTSGVTDTQYF. In nucleotides, the CDR3 is TGTGCCAGCAGCGTGACTAGCGGGGTCACAGATACGCAGTATTTT.

The V gene is TRBV14, the J gene TRBJ2-7; D possibly corresponds to TRBD2 (5 bases). The CDR3 length is 12 residues. Trimming left V 4 bases short and J 2 bases short, with 6 bases between. Germline V gene lookup returns CDR1 SGHDN and CDR2 FVKESK. The CDR3 sequence: CASSLSAYEQYF. CDR3 nucleotide sequence: TGTGCCAGCAGCCTTAGCGCCTACGAGCAGTACTTC.

The chain is built from TRBV18 and TRBJ2-2; D gene unclear. CDR1 is KGHSH and CDR2 is LQKENI in the germline V gene. Trimming stripped 2 bases from V and 8 bases from J, with 9 bases between. This CDR3 has 13 residues. In nucleotides, the CDR3 is TGTGCCAGCTCACCAGTGGGCGCGGGGGAGCTGTTTTTT. It translates to CASSPVGAGELFF.

This chain connects TRBV2 to TRBJ2-5; D is possibly TRBD1 (5 bases). Germline-derived CDR1 and CDR2 are SNHLY and FYNNEI. There are 13 residues in the CDR3. Trimming shortened V by 5 bases and J by 2 bases, and 9 bases separated the two germline ends. This CDR3 is CASSRGTQETQYF. The CDR3 DNA sequence: TGTGCCAGCAGTAGGGGTACTCAAGAGACCCAGTACTTC.

The genes are TRBV5-4 and TRBJ1-4; 9 positions agree with TRBD1. J gave up 8 bases and V 3 bases, and 2 bases lay outside the gene matches. This CDR3 comprises 13 residues. The germline gives CDR1 SGHNT, CDR2 YYREEE (reference sequence). The CDR3 reads CASSSGQGEKLFF. The CDR3 DNA sequence: TGTGCCAGCAGCTCTGGACAGGGGGAAAAACTGTTTTTT. Together with reference TRBV5-4 and TRBJ1-4, the CDR3 gives the full variable domain: ETGVTQSPTHLIKTRGQQVTLRCSSQSGHNTVSWYQQALGQGPQFIFQYYREEENGRGNFPPRFSGLQFPNYSSELNVNALELDDSALYLCASSSGQGEKLFFGSGTQLSVL.

The rearrangement links TRBV5-4 to TRBJ2-7; the match to TRBD2 covers 7 bases. From germline, CDR1 is SGHNT and CDR2 YYREEE (reference sequence). The CDR3 runs to 15 residues. V gave up 2 bases and J gave up 7 bases; unmatched junction bases: 12. The CDR3 loop reads CASSLAGDSAGEQYF. CDR3 in DNA: TGTGCCAGCAGCTTAGCCGGGGACTCAGCGGGGGAGCAGTACTTC.

This clone was picked up one time. The chain links TRBV10-3 to TRBJ2-3; 7 nucleotides match TRBD2. V trimming: 4 bases; J trimming: 8 bases; junction bases outside the gene matches: 9. The CDR3 has 14 amino acids. From germline, CDR1 is ENHRY and CDR2 SYGVKD. The CDR3 nucleotides are TGTGCCATCAGTGGGGAGCGGGGACCGACTACGCAGTATTTT. Translation: CAISGERGPTTQYF.

This chain uses TRBV4-3 with TRBJ2-3, with 10 positions matching TRBD2. This CDR3 is 17 amino acids long. The V gene end was trimmed by 1 base and the J gene end by 3 bases; junction bases not matched to a gene: 7. CDR1 is LGHNA and CDR2 is YSLEER in the germline V gene. DNA for the CDR3: TGCGCCAGCAGCCAAGGTATCACTAGCGGGGCGACAGATACGCAGTATTTT. Amino acid sequence: CASSQGITSGATDTQYF.

This rearrangement joins TRBV3-1 (or the pseudogene TRBV3-2) to TRBJ2-7; TRBD1 matches 8 bases. Per the germline V gene, CDR1 is LGHDT and CDR2 is YNNKEL (reference sequence). This CDR3 has 14 amino acids. Losses at the gene ends were 0 bases for V and 6 bases for J; bases not matched to a gene: 4. The CDR3 region is CASSQESRGLEQYF. The CDR3 coding sequence is TGTGCCAGCAGCCAAGAATCCAGGGGGCTCGAGCAGTACTTC.

The V call is TRBV27, the J call TRBJ2-5; D perhaps matches TRBD2 (5 bases). CDR1 is MNHEY and CDR2 is SMNVEV in the germline V gene (reference sequence). The CDR3 sequence is 13 residues long. V lost 8 bases and J lost 3, with 13 bases in between. The DNA for the CDR3 is TGTGCCAGCGTTGCGGCGGGCGAAGAGACCCAGTACTTC. It translates to CASVAAGEETQYF.

The chain joins TRBV7-2 to TRBJ2-3, with 12 positions matching TRBD2. Unmatched junction bases numbered 8, after V lost 5 bases and J lost 5 bases. Germline V gives CDR1 SGHTA, CDR2 FQGNSA. The CDR3 runs to 16 residues. DNA for the CDR3: TGTGCCAGCAGCGTCGGACTAGCGGGGAGCCAAGATACGCAGTATTTT. It is translated as CASSVGLAGSQDTQYF.

J is TRBJ2-1 and V is TRBV11-2; D is ambiguous. The germline gives CDR1 SGHAT, CDR2 FQNNGV. Trimming stripped 3 bases from V and 9 bases from J, with 15 bases between. The CDR3 has 14 residues. CDR3 region: CASSFINEALEQFF. The DNA for the CDR3 is TGTGCCAGCAGCTTCATCAACGAAGCCCTTGAGCAGTTCTTC.

The chain couples TRBV7-2 to TRBJ1-3; D remains ambiguous. The germline gives CDR1 SGHTA, CDR2 FQGNSA. This CDR3 has 16 amino acids. V was trimmed by 5 bases and J by 2 bases, leaving 16 bases between them. In DNA, the CDR3 is TGTGCCAGCAGCACCTATCCCTGGGAGGCTGGAAACACCATATATTTT. The encoded protein is CASSTYPWEAGNTIYF.

This chain connects TRBV19 to TRBJ2-3; D perhaps matches TRBD2 (8 bases). V was cut by 5 bases and J by 3 bases, with 18 bases left in between. CDR3 size: 16 residues. The V gene's germline CDR1 is LNHDA and CDR2 SQIVND (reference sequence). The CDR3 is CASSPTGGGATDTQYF. The CDR3 nucleotides are TGTGCCAGTAGTCCTACGGGAGGGGGCGCGACAGATACGCAGTATTTT.

This clone was counted once. The V call is TRBV7-3, the J call TRBJ2-5, with D tentatively TRBD1 (5 bases). This CDR3 is built from 14 residues. Germline lookup yields CDR1 SGHTA and CDR2 FQGTGA. V was cut by 4 bases and J by 5 bases, with 14 bases left in between. Written as DNA, the CDR3 is TGTGCCAGCAGCTCCCAAGCAGGGTTTGAGACCCAGTACTTC. Its translation is CASSSQAGFETQYF.

The chain joins TRBV19 to TRBJ1-2; D remains unclear. The ends were cut back, 5 bases at V and 2 bases at J, with 9 bases in the middle. Germline lookup yields CDR1 LNHDA and CDR2 SQIVND (reference sequence). The CDR3 covers 13 residues. This chain's CDR3 is CASSVRQNYGYTF. As DNA, the CDR3 is TGTGCCAGTAGTGTCAGGCAAAACTATGGCTACACCTTC.

This clone was seen repeatedly, ten times or more. The chain links TRBV6-5 to TRBJ1-1; D perhaps matches TRBD1 (6 bases). CDR3 length equals 13 residues. Germline lookup yields CDR1 MNHEY and CDR2 SVGAGI. Trimming stripped 8 bases from V and 4 bases from J, with 14 bases between. CDR3 in amino acids: CASFPRGGTEAFF. In DNA form, the CDR3 reads TGTGCCAGCTTCCCTCGAGGGGGCACTGAAGCTTTCTTT.

This chain uses TRBV5-5 with TRBJ1-3, with TRBD1 matching 7 bases. CDR1 is SGHKS and CDR2 is YYEKEE in the germline V gene (reference sequence). The CDR3 is 16 amino acids. V was pared by 0 bases and J by 4 bases, with 7 bases of the junction left unmatched. The DNA of the CDR3 is TGTGCCAGCAGCTTGGTCGGACAGGTCAGGGGAAACACCATATATTTT. Amino acid sequence: CASSLVGQVRGNTIYF. Based on the CDR3 plus reference TRBV5-5 and TRBJ1-3, the full variable domain is DAGVTQSPTHLIKTRGQQVTLRCSPISGHKSVSWYQQVLGQGPQFIFQYYEKEERGRGNFPDRFSARQFPNYSSELNVNALLLGDSALYLCASSLVGQVRGNTIYFGEGSWLTVV.

This chain connects TRBV5-1 to TRBJ1-2; no reliable D call. In germline, CDR1 is SGHRS, CDR2 YFSETQ. V was pared by 5 bases and J by 4 bases, with 21 bases between. The CDR3 spans 16 residues. Here the CDR3 DNA reads TGCGCCAGCAGTTCAGGAATCACCCGGCAGTTCTATGGCTACACCTTC. Translated, it gives CASSSGITRQFYGYTF.